Presented here are 32 T cell receptor beta chains from one specimen sequenced in a study of OX40 agonist ivuxolimab in advanced cancers. Using immunoSEQ multiplex PCR, the repertoire was profiled, and TCRdb retains in-frame clones only, with some absent. This table has 18,000 or so clones, over 70% appearing once. Sequenced material: CD4+ or CD8+ T cells sorted from blood, taken in a trial of the OX40 agonist ivuxolimab. Receptor source: an adult with an advanced solid tumor such as melanoma, head and neck, liver or kidney cancer.

This clone was counted a single time. This chain connects TRBV29-1 to TRBJ2-3, with TRBD2 identical over 11 bases. Germline V gene data show CDR1 as SQVTM and CDR2 as ANQGSEA. This CDR3 is built from 18 residues. Trimming cost V 4 bases and J 4 bases; bases outside gene matches: 16. The CDR3, as DNA: TGCAGCGTTGTTCTAGCGGGAGGATCGGTATTGGACCCAGATACGCAGTATTTT. It yields the protein CSVVLAGGSVLDPDTQYF.

The gene calls are TRBV29-1 and TRBJ2-1, with 10 bases that match TRBD2. After removal of 7 bases from V and 1 base from J, the junction contained 4 bases not matched to a gene. CDR3 length: 14 amino acids. Looked up from germline, CDR1 is SQVTM and CDR2 is ANQGSEA. The CDR3 DNA reads as TGCAGCGCTGGGACTAGCGAGTCCTACAATGAGCAGTTCTTC. Translating it yields CSAGTSESYNEQFF.

This sequence joins TRBV18 and TRBJ2-7; TRBD2 matches 8 bases. V lost 0 bases and J lost 5; bases outside the gene matches: 6. The CDR3 sequence is 15 residues long. Germline CDR1 and CDR2: KGHSH and LQKENI. The CDR3 DNA sequence: TGTGCCAGCTCACCACCCGCTAGCGGGTTACACGAGCAGTACTTC. Amino acid sequence: CASSPPASGLHEQYF.

The chain employs TRBV5-4 and TRBJ1-2, with D perhaps matching TRBD1 (6 bases). This CDR3 is 14 amino acids long. Trimming left V 0 bases short and J 7 bases short, with 13 bases between. Per germline, CDR1 SGHNT and CDR2 YYREEE (reference sequence). The CDR3 nucleotides read TGTGCCAGCAGCTTGGGGGGGGCGGCGGTTGGCTACACCTTC. Its translation is CASSLGGAAVGYTF.

This chain connects TRBV14 to TRBJ2-1; D is unclear. CDR1 and CDR2 (germline): SGHDN, FVKESK. V lost 0 bases and J lost 5, with 5 bases in between. The CDR3 has 13 residues. The DNA for the CDR3 is TGTGCCAGCAGCCAAGACAGACACAATGAGCAGTTCTTC. Translated: CASSQDRHNEQFF.

This sequence joins TRBV7-9 and TRBJ2-7; D ambiguous. CDR1 is SEHNR, CDR2 FQNEAQ, per germline (reference sequence). The CDR3 length is 13 residues. Between the trimmed V and J ends, which lost 5 bases and 7 bases, there was a span of 15 bases. CDR3 in amino acids: CASSRDVTREQYF. The CDR3 nucleotides read TGTGCCAGCAGCCGAGACGTAACAAGAGAGCAGTACTTC.

This clone was observed a handful of times. J is TRBJ2-2 and V is TRBV6-5; D unclear. CDR1 and CDR2 from the germline V gene are MNHEY and SVGAGI. The ends were cut back, 5 bases at V and 4 bases at J, with 14 bases in the middle. The CDR3 has 15 amino acids. CDR3 bases: TGTGCCAGCAGTAAACAAGTAACAGTCACCGGGGAGCTGTTTTTT. Translated, it gives CASSKQVTVTGELFF.

The count of this clone is one. The rearrangement joins TRBV27 to TRBJ2-2; 7 bases map to TRBD2. The CDR3 sequence is 15 residues long. V dropped 3 bases and J dropped 1; count of bases not matched to a gene: 2. CDR1 MNHEY and CDR2 SMNVEV come from the germline V gene (reference sequence). CDR3 sequence reads: CASSLASGNTGELFF. The CDR3 DNA follows: TGTGCCAGCAGTTTGGCTAGCGGGAACACCGGGGAGCTGTTTTTT.

A single count supports this clone. V gene TRBV5-6 combines with J gene TRBJ2-1; D assignment may be TRBD1 or TRBD2 (5 bases each). The CDR3 runs to 16 residues. The V and J ends lost 0 bases and 6 bases respectively, with 16 bases between them. Per germline, CDR1 SGHDT and CDR2 YYEEEE. CDR3 coding DNA: TGTGCCAGCAGCTTGGATGGGACCGGCGAGGCCAATGAGCAGTTCTTC. Translation: CASSLDGTGEANEQFF.

The V call is TRBV19, the J call TRBJ2-5; D gene uncertain. This CDR3 is built from 13 residues. Trimming cost V 5 bases and J 5 bases, with 12 bases left between them. Germline values: CDR1 LNHDA, CDR2 SQIVND (reference sequence). CDR3 amino acids: CASSARAEETQYF. CDR3 DNA: TGTGCCAGTAGTGCTAGGGCGGAGGAGACCCAGTACTTC.

V usage is TRBV7-6 and J usage is TRBJ2-1, with a possible D match to TRBD1 (6 bases). This CDR3 region has 13 residues. V lost 1 base, J lost 10 bases, and 11 bases lay in between. Germline CDR1 and CDR2: SGHVS and FNYEAQ. DNA of the CDR3: TGTGCCAGCAGCTTAGACTCAGGGGTCGAGCAGTTCTTC. Protein sequence: CASSLDSGVEQFF.

This chain uses TRBV5-6 with TRBJ2-7, with 11 bases matching TRBD2. Losses at the gene ends were 5 bases for V and 5 bases for J; bases not matched to a gene: 6. The germline V gene encodes CDR1 SGHDT and CDR2 YYEEEE. The CDR3 length is 14 residues. In nucleotides, the CDR3 is TGTGCCAGCAGTCGGACTAGCGGGTTTGACGAGCAGTACTTC. Translated: CASSRTSGFDEQYF.

The genes are TRBV25-1 and TRBJ1-1; 9 bases map to TRBD1. The junction had 12 bases not matched to a gene; V was cut back by 3 bases and J by 4 bases. CDR1 is MGHDK, CDR2 SYGVNS, per germline. The CDR3 runs to 17 residues. The CDR3 nucleotides are TGTGCCAGCAGTGACCCCGGGACAGGGTGGAGTGGCACTGAAGCTTTCTTT. Translating it yields CASSDPGTGWSGTEAFF.

The CDR3 sequence: CASSSLSGHTEAFF. DNA of the CDR3: TGTGCCAGCAGTTCGCTATCAGGCCACACTGAAGCTTTCTTT. This chain uses TRBV27 with TRBJ1-1; no reliable D call. Trimming stripped 4 bases from V and 3 bases from J, with 12 bases between. The germline gives CDR1 MNHEY, CDR2 SMNVEV (reference sequence). CDR3 length: 14 amino acids.

The chain carries TRBV6-5 and TRBJ1-1, with D tentatively TRBD1 (6 bases). Germline CDR1 reads MNHEY; CDR2 reads SVGAGI. The V end was cut by 6 bases, the J end by 5 bases, with 16 bases between. The CDR3 spans 14 residues. CDR3 loop: CASRAGDGKTEAFF. As DNA, the CDR3 is TGTGCCAGCAGAGCAGGGGATGGGAAAACTGAAGCTTTCTTT.

This chain links TRBV10-3 with TRBJ2-1; 7 bases align to TRBD2. CDR1 and CDR2 from the germline V gene are ENHRY and SYGVKD. The CDR3 is 15 residues long. The trim removed 3 bases at V and 3 bases at J, leaving 5 bases unmatched. The CDR3 protein is CAISDPGLYYNEQFF. CDR3 sequence (DNA): TGTGCCATCAGTGATCCGGGACTATACTACAATGAGCAGTTCTTC.

The chain joins TRBV27 to TRBJ2-1; 10 bases agree with TRBD2. Germline V gene data show CDR1 as MNHEY and CDR2 as SMNVEV (reference sequence). The J segment lost 8 bases and the V segment lost 3 bases, leaving 13 bases of the junction unmatched. The CDR3 covers 17 residues. The CDR3 loop reads CASSFLASGSLAHEQFF. The CDR3 DNA reads TGTGCCAGCAGTTTTTTGGCTAGCGGGAGTCTAGCCCATGAGCAGTTCTTC.

The chain links TRBV7-9 to TRBJ2-7; D remains unclear. CDR1 and CDR2 (germline): SEHNR, FQNEAQ (reference sequence). CDR3 length: 13 residues. The V gene lost 2 bases and the J gene lost 4 bases, with 9 bases spanning the gap. CDR3 coding DNA: TGTGCCAGCAGCTTACCGTCTGATTACGAGCAGTACTTC. This translates into CASSLPSDYEQYF.

This chain uses TRBV19 with TRBJ2-6, with a weak D call TRBD2 (5 bases). CDR3 size: 18 residues. Germline assignment: CDR1 LNHDA and CDR2 SQIVND (reference sequence). Trimming stripped 0 bases from V and 0 bases from J, with 12 bases between. The CDR3 loop is CASSIEIGLLSGANVLTF. The CDR3, as DNA: TGTGCCAGTAGTATAGAAATAGGACTCCTCTCTGGGGCCAACGTCCTGACTTTC.

This rearrangement joins TRBV2 to TRBJ2-1; 9 nucleotides line up with TRBD1. Germline V gene data show CDR1 as SNHLY and CDR2 as FYNNEI. The length of the CDR3 is 15 residues. Unmatched junction bases numbered 3, after V lost 1 base and J lost 5 bases. The CDR3 protein is CASSEVGTGNNEQFF. CDR3 nucleotides: TGTGCCAGCAGTGAAGTGGGGACAGGGAACAATGAGCAGTTCTTC.

This chain links TRBV7-9 with TRBJ2-1, with a possible D match to TRBD2 (6 bases). Germline lookup yields CDR1 SEHNR and CDR2 FQNEAQ (reference sequence). The ends were cut back, 4 bases at V and 4 bases at J, with 8 bases in the middle. The CDR3 is made up of 13 amino acids. This chain's CDR3 is CASSSTSYNEQFF. The CDR3 DNA follows: TGTGCCAGCAGCTCGACTAGTTACAATGAGCAGTTCTTC.

This clone was counted a single time. The V and J genes are TRBV5-6 and TRBJ2-5; either TRBD1 or TRBD2 may supply D (5 bases each). The CDR3 totals 12 residues. Trimming cost V 4 bases and J 5 bases, with 9 bases left between them. Germline CDR1 is SGHDT and CDR2 is YYEEEE. CDR3 sequence reads: CASSDWGETQYF. For the CDR3, the DNA is TGTGCCAGCAGCGACTGGGGGGAGACCCAGTACTTC.

The chain couples TRBV7-8 to TRBJ1-1; D may be TRBD1 (5 bases). This CDR3 has 14 amino acids. V lost 4 bases and J lost 6, with 15 bases in between. Germline assignment: CDR1 SGHVS and CDR2 FQNEAQ. CDR3 amino acids: CASSSRYGGPEAFF. CDR3 coding DNA: TGTGCCAGCAGCTCCCGGTACGGGGGACCTGAAGCTTTCTTT.

Sample share makes this clone medium-sized (0.01 to 0.1%). The chain employs TRBV4-2 and TRBJ2-2; D is perhaps TRBD2 (5 bases). V was cut by 0 bases and J by 1 base, with 9 bases left in between. In germline, CDR1 is LGHNA, CDR2 YNFKEQ. This CDR3 region has 16 residues. CDR3 region: CASSQDWAGNTGELFF. CDR3 sequence (DNA): TGTGCCAGCAGCCAAGATTGGGCGGGGAACACCGGGGAGCTGTTTTTT.

The CDR3 nucleotides are TGTGCCAGCAGCGGACCGTACCAAGAGACCCAGTACTTC. Its protein is CASSGPYQETQYF. The chain recombines TRBV5-4 with TRBJ2-5; D gene unclear. In germline, CDR1 is SGHNT, CDR2 YYREEE (reference sequence). V was trimmed by 4 bases and J by 0 bases, leaving 7 bases between them. The CDR3 is made up of 13 amino acids.

The V call is TRBV6-1, the J call TRBJ2-7; TRBD1 matches at 9 bases. The V gene end was trimmed by 5 bases and the J gene end by 2 bases; junction bases not matched to a gene: 4. The CDR3 covers 14 residues. The V gene's germline CDR1 is MNHNS and CDR2 SASEGT. The CDR3: CASSPRDRAYEQYF. The CDR3, as DNA: TGTGCCAGCAGTCCCCGGGACAGGGCCTACGAGCAGTACTTC.

In nucleotides, the CDR3 is TGTGCCAGCAGCCCCGGGACAGGGGCCTACGAGCAGTACTTC. The encoded protein is CASSPGTGAYEQYF. The gene calls are TRBV11-3 and TRBJ2-7, with 10 bases aligning to TRBD1. Trimming took 5 bases from V and 2 from J; bases not matched to a gene: 3. Per the germline V gene, CDR1 is SGHNT and CDR2 is YENEEA. The CDR3 covers 14 residues.

The chain uses TRBV28 and TRBJ1-4; the D gene is possibly TRBD1 (6 bases). Germline loops: CDR1 MDHEN, CDR2 SYDVKM. V shed 2 bases and J shed 8 bases, with 15 bases lying between them. The CDR3 loop spans 15 amino acids. The CDR3 bases are TGTGCCAGCAGTTTAATGGAAGGGGGGAGAGAAAAACTGTTTTTT. Translating gives CASSLMEGGREKLFF.

The chain uses TRBV7-3 and TRBJ2-1, with 12 bases identical to TRBD2. CDR1 SGHTA and CDR2 FQGTGA come from the germline V gene. Trimming at V came to 4 bases and at J to 15 bases, leaving 7 bases not matched to a gene. There are 13 residues in the CDR3. The CDR3, as DNA: TGTGCCAGCAGCTCACGGACTAGCGGGAAAAGGTTCTTC. The encoded protein is CASSSRTSGKRFF.

V is TRBV4-1 and J is TRBJ1-4, with no clear D. V dropped 4 bases and J dropped 5 bases, with 5 bases sitting between them. Germline CDR1 reads MGHRA; CDR2 reads YSYEKL. The CDR3 consists of 12 residues. As DNA, the CDR3 is TGCGCCAGCAGCCTTCTGAATGAAAAACTGTTTTTT. This translates into CASSLLNEKLFF.

The chain has TRBV19 and TRBJ2-3, with a possible D match to TRBD2 (6 bases). Trimming pared 4 bases from V and 0 bases from J, leaving 11 bases between. CDR3 length: 15 residues. Germline CDR1 and CDR2: LNHDA and SQIVND (reference sequence). CDR3 amino acids: CASSTRDSSTDTQYF. DNA for the CDR3: TGTGCCAGTAGTACTCGGGACTCTAGCACAGATACGCAGTATTTT.

The chain couples TRBV9 to TRBJ2-1; D is uncertain. Germline V gives CDR1 SGDLS, CDR2 YYNGEE. The CDR3 consists of 12 residues. V lost 4 bases and J lost 7, with 9 bases in between. DNA of the CDR3: TGTGCCAGCAGCTCAGGACGGAATGAGCAGTTCTTC. It encodes CASSSGRNEQFF.